Listed below are T cell receptor beta chains from one sample, sequenced in a study of blood T cell repertoires in COVID-19. Only in-frame clones appear in the TCRdb table, and some are missing; sequencing was by immunoSEQ multiplex PCR. There are 150,000 to 200,000 clones in the sample; roughly three quarters occur only once, and around 5.4% lies in the top ten. Source material: peripheral blood. The receptors originated from a woman aged 40 to 50 with COVID-19, enrolled during active disease. CDR3s include the opening cysteine and the closing phenylalanine or tryptophan. Fields, in order: V gene, clone size, J gene, D gene, CDR3 DNA, CDR3 protein. D genes are given only for firm matches. Some rows mark clone size as missing; the rest say once, few, many or name a class of expanded clone.

v_call: TRBV9; clone_size: .; j_call: TRBJ2-2; d_call: TRBD2; cdr3_nt: TGTGCCAGCAGCGTAGAGGCGGGAGCGAACACCGGGGAGCTGTTTTTT; cdr3_aa: CASSVEAGANTGELFF
v_call: TRBV7-2; clone_size: .; j_call: TRBJ1-2; d_call: .; cdr3_nt: TGTGCCAGCAGCTTAGGGGTGGGGGGACTAGTCTATGGCTACACCTTC; cdr3_aa: CASSLGVGGLVYGYTF
v_call: TRBV6-4; clone_size: .; j_call: TRBJ1-5; d_call: .; cdr3_nt: TGTGCCAGCAGTGAGTGGGACACTGGTTTTGGGAATCAGCCCCAGCATTTT; cdr3_aa: CASSEWDTGFGNQPQHF
v_call: TRBV12-3/TRBV12-4; clone_size: .; j_call: TRBJ2-1; d_call: TRBD1; cdr3_nt: TGTGCCAGCATCCGGACAGGGTTGGATGAGCAGTTCTTC; cdr3_aa: CASIRTGLDEQFF
v_call: TRBV6-5; clone_size: .; j_call: TRBJ2-7; d_call: TRBD2; cdr3_nt: TGTGCCACAGGGACTAGCTTTTCCTCCTACGAGCAGTACTTC; cdr3_aa: CATGTSFSSYEQYF
v_call: TRBV19; clone_size: .; j_call: TRBJ1-1; d_call: TRBD1; cdr3_nt: TGTGCCAGTAGGACGGACAGGGGAGATTCCGCGAACACTGAAGCTTTCTTT; cdr3_aa: CASRTDRGDSANTEAFF
v_call: TRBV6-6; clone_size: .; j_call: TRBJ2-4; d_call: .; cdr3_nt: TGTGCCAGCAGTTACGGGACTGCGACAGCCAAAAACATTCAGTACTTC; cdr3_aa: CASSYGTATAKNIQYF
v_call: TRBV2; clone_size: .; j_call: TRBJ2-2; d_call: .; cdr3_nt: TGTGCCAGCAGCACAGGGAACACCGGGGAGCTGTTTTTT; cdr3_aa: CASSTGNTGELFF
v_call: TRBV5-6; clone_size: once; j_call: TRBJ1-6; d_call: .; cdr3_nt: TGTGCCAGCAGCCTGGGACTCCCCGGGGGATCACCCCTCCACTTT; cdr3_aa: CASSLGLPGGSPLHF
v_call: TRBV4-2; clone_size: .; j_call: TRBJ2-5; d_call: TRBD2; cdr3_nt: TGTGCCAGCAGCCAAGGACTAGCGGGGGGGCAAGAGACCCAGTACTTC; cdr3_aa: CASSQGLAGGQETQYF
v_call: TRBV9; clone_size: .; j_call: TRBJ1-2; d_call: TRBD1; cdr3_nt: TGTGCCAGCAGCGTCGGGACAGCCTATGGCTACACCTTC; cdr3_aa: CASSVGTAYGYTF
v_call: TRBV5-1; clone_size: .; j_call: TRBJ2-1; d_call: .; cdr3_nt: TGCGCCAGCAGCTTGGCTAGCTTGGACAATGAGCAGTTCTTC; cdr3_aa: CASSLASLDNEQFF
v_call: TRBV5-1; clone_size: .; j_call: TRBJ2-5; d_call: TRBD2; cdr3_nt: TGCGCCAGCAGCTTGGGGTCGGGAGTAGCTAGCGGCCAAGAGACCCAGTACTTC; cdr3_aa: CASSLGSGVASGQETQYF
v_call: TRBV6-5; clone_size: .; j_call: TRBJ2-5; d_call: .; cdr3_nt: TGTGCCATCGGGGTCCCTCAAGAGACCCAGTACTTC; cdr3_aa: CAIGVPQETQYF
v_call: TRBV19; clone_size: .; j_call: TRBJ1-2; d_call: .; cdr3_nt: TGTGCCAGCGCCGGGCAGTTCGGGGGTTCGGATGGCTACACCTTC; cdr3_aa: CASAGQFGGSDGYTF
v_call: TRBV11-2; clone_size: .; j_call: TRBJ2-3; d_call: .; cdr3_nt: TGTGCCAGCAGCTTAGGGGTAGACGGAGCAGATACGCAGTATTTT; cdr3_aa: CASSLGVDGADTQYF
v_call: TRBV29-1; clone_size: .; j_call: TRBJ1-1; d_call: .; cdr3_nt: TGCAGCGTTGAAGCACAACCCCAGACTGAAGCTTTCTTT; cdr3_aa: CSVEAQPQTEAFF
v_call: TRBV5-1; clone_size: .; j_call: TRBJ2-1; d_call: TRBD2; cdr3_nt: TGCGCCAGCAGCTTCACTAGCGGGAGGGCCGCAATAAACAATGAGCAGTTCTTC; cdr3_aa: CASSFTSGRAAINNEQFF
v_call: TRBV11-1; clone_size: .; j_call: TRBJ2-3; d_call: TRBD1; cdr3_nt: TGTGCCAGCAGCTCCAGACAGGGCCAAACGCAGTATTTT; cdr3_aa: CASSSRQGQTQYF
v_call: TRBV6-5; clone_size: .; j_call: TRBJ1-1; d_call: TRBD1; cdr3_nt: TGTGCCAGCAAGTGGGACAGGGGGGTGGCTTTCTTT; cdr3_aa: CASKWDRGVAFF
v_call: TRBV19; clone_size: .; j_call: TRBJ2-7; d_call: .; cdr3_nt: TGTGCCAGTAGTATGGTGAGGGACACAACCTACGAGCAGTACTTC; cdr3_aa: CASSMVRDTTYEQYF
v_call: TRBV4-1; clone_size: few; j_call: TRBJ2-2; d_call: TRBD2; cdr3_nt: TGCGCCAGCAGCCAAGGTCCCCTTCAGCGGGAGAGAAACACCGGGGAGCTGTTTTTT; cdr3_aa: CASSQGPLQRERNTGELFF
v_call: TRBV27; clone_size: .; j_call: TRBJ2-3; d_call: .; cdr3_nt: TGTGCCAGCAGTTTCCTGGACTCCGCCACAGATACGCAGTATTTT; cdr3_aa: CASSFLDSATDTQYF
v_call: TRBV18; clone_size: .; j_call: TRBJ2-5; d_call: .; cdr3_nt: TGTGCCAGCTCACCCCGGGGTAGGGAGACCCAGTACTTC; cdr3_aa: CASSPRGRETQYF
v_call: TRBV24-1; clone_size: .; j_call: TRBJ2-7; d_call: TRBD2; cdr3_nt: TGTGCCACCCGTAGGACTAGCGGGATGTATGAGCAGTACTTC; cdr3_aa: CATRRTSGMYEQYF
v_call: TRBV6-5; clone_size: .; j_call: TRBJ2-5; d_call: TRBD1; cdr3_nt: TGTGCCAGCAGTCGGGACAGGGTAGAGACCCAGTACTTC; cdr3_aa: CASSRDRVETQYF
v_call: TRBV12-5; clone_size: .; j_call: TRBJ2-1; d_call: TRBD2; cdr3_nt: TGTGCTGGAGCGGGGGGCCCTTACAATGAGCAGTTCTTC; cdr3_aa: CAGAGGPYNEQFF
v_call: TRBV5-8; clone_size: .; j_call: TRBJ2-1; d_call: TRBD1; cdr3_nt: TGTGCCAGCAGCCCCCCGGGACAGGGGAAGCGTGAGCAGTTCTTC; cdr3_aa: CASSPPGQGKREQFF
v_call: TRBV18; clone_size: .; j_call: TRBJ1-5; d_call: .; cdr3_nt: TGTGCCAGCTCACCAAACCAGGGGCCGGAGCAGCCCCAGCATTTT; cdr3_aa: CASSPNQGPEQPQHF
v_call: TRBV6-5; clone_size: .; j_call: TRBJ2-7; d_call: .; cdr3_nt: TGTGCCAGCAGGCGGACTGCTAGCTACGAGCAGTACTTC; cdr3_aa: CASRRTASYEQYF
v_call: TRBV5-1; clone_size: .; j_call: TRBJ1-6; d_call: .; cdr3_nt: TGCGCCAGCAGCTTGGCCCTCCCTGCGAATTCACCCCTCCACTTT; cdr3_aa: CASSLALPANSPLHF
v_call: TRBV20-1; clone_size: once; j_call: TRBJ2-5; d_call: TRBD2; cdr3_nt: TGCAGTGCTAGTAGCGGGAGCGGAGAGACCCAGTACTTC; cdr3_aa: CSASSGSGETQYF
v_call: TRBV4-1; clone_size: .; j_call: TRBJ1-4; d_call: TRBD1; cdr3_nt: TGCGCCAGCAGCCAAGCTCTAACAGGGGGTAGTGAAAAACTGTTTTTT; cdr3_aa: CASSQALTGGSEKLFF
v_call: TRBV30; clone_size: once; j_call: TRBJ1-5; d_call: .; cdr3_nt: TGTGCCTGGAGTCCTACGGGAAAAGGCAATCAGCCCCAGCATTTT; cdr3_aa: CAWSPTGKGNQPQHF
v_call: TRBV9; clone_size: .; j_call: TRBJ2-5; d_call: .; cdr3_nt: TGTGCCAGCAGCCCAGACTTCTTGACCCAGTACTTC; cdr3_aa: CASSPDFLTQYF
v_call: TRBV5-5; clone_size: .; j_call: TRBJ1-2; d_call: TRBD1; cdr3_nt: TGTGCCAGCAGCTCCGAGACAGGGGGCCTTAACTATGGCTACACCTTC; cdr3_aa: CASSSETGGLNYGYTF
v_call: TRBV5-4; clone_size: .; j_call: TRBJ1-1; d_call: .; cdr3_nt: TGTGCCAGCAGCTTGGCCGGACAGCCTCAGGGGGCTTTCTTT; cdr3_aa: CASSLAGQPQGAFF
v_call: TRBV6-2/TRBV6-3; clone_size: .; j_call: TRBJ1-3; d_call: TRBD1; cdr3_nt: TGTGCCAGCAGTCAGCCGGGACAGAGGAACACCATATATTTT; cdr3_aa: CASSQPGQRNTIYF
v_call: TRBV6-5; clone_size: few; j_call: TRBJ2-1; d_call: .; cdr3_nt: TGTGCCAGCAGTTACGCTGGACCGGCAGGGAAGTTCTTC; cdr3_aa: CASSYAGPAGKFF
v_call: TRBV4-1; clone_size: once; j_call: TRBJ2-7; d_call: TRBD2; cdr3_nt: TGCGCCAGCAGCCAACCGCGGGGACTAGCAGACGATACGCAGTACTTC; cdr3_aa: CASSQPRGLADDTQYF
v_call: TRBV3-1/TRBV3-2; clone_size: .; j_call: TRBJ1-4; d_call: .; cdr3_nt: TGTGCCAGCAGCCCCGGGTTGAAGGGGACTAATGAAAAACTGTTTTTT; cdr3_aa: CASSPGLKGTNEKLFF
v_call: TRBV11-1; clone_size: .; j_call: TRBJ2-3; d_call: .; cdr3_nt: TGTGCCAGCAGCTCAGAGAGGGCAGATACGCAGTATTTT; cdr3_aa: CASSSERADTQYF
v_call: TRBV19; clone_size: .; j_call: TRBJ2-6; d_call: .; cdr3_nt: TGTGCCAGTAAGTTTTCCACAGGCTCTGGGGCCAACGTCCTGACTTTC; cdr3_aa: CASKFSTGSGANVLTF
v_call: TRBV3-1/TRBV3-2; clone_size: .; j_call: TRBJ2-1; d_call: TRBD1; cdr3_nt: TGTGCCAGCAGGAGGACAGGGGGTTACAATGAGCAGTTCTTC; cdr3_aa: CASRRTGGYNEQFF
v_call: TRBV4-2; clone_size: .; j_call: TRBJ2-3; d_call: TRBD2; cdr3_nt: TGTGCCAGCAGCCAAGTTAGCGGGAGAGTCACAGATACGCAGTATTTT; cdr3_aa: CASSQVSGRVTDTQYF
v_call: TRBV30; clone_size: .; j_call: TRBJ1-5; d_call: .; cdr3_nt: TGTGCCTGGGACCAGGGAGGATATAGCAATCAGCCCCAGCATTTT; cdr3_aa: CAWDQGGYSNQPQHF
v_call: TRBV4-1; clone_size: .; j_call: TRBJ2-5; d_call: .; cdr3_nt: TGCGCCAGCAGCTTTCAAGGGATCGGGGGGCCGGAGACCCAGTACTTC; cdr3_aa: CASSFQGIGGPETQYF
v_call: TRBV5-7; clone_size: .; j_call: TRBJ2-2; d_call: .; cdr3_nt: TGTGCCAGCAGCGTTGGGGGGGGCGAAATCGCCGGGGAGCTGTTTTTT; cdr3_aa: CASSVGGGEIAGELFF
v_call: TRBV5-1; clone_size: .; j_call: TRBJ1-1; d_call: .; cdr3_nt: TGCGCCAGCAGCTGGGCAGGGTCCACTGAAGCTTTCTTT; cdr3_aa: CASSWAGSTEAFF
v_call: TRBV5-6; clone_size: .; j_call: TRBJ1-2; d_call: TRBD1; cdr3_nt: TGTGCCAGCAGCTTGTACGCCCGGGGACAGGGAGACTATGGCTACACCTTC; cdr3_aa: CASSLYARGQGDYGYTF
v_call: TRBV18; clone_size: .; j_call: TRBJ1-6; d_call: TRBD1; cdr3_nt: TGTGCCAGCTCACCAGGACAGGGGGTGGCTAATTCACCCCTCCACTTT; cdr3_aa: CASSPGQGVANSPLHF
v_call: TRBV5-4; clone_size: few; j_call: TRBJ2-3; d_call: .; cdr3_nt: TGTGCCAGCAGCATTTCACGACTAGTGATGGGGGATACGCAGTATTTT; cdr3_aa: CASSISRLVMGDTQYF
v_call: TRBV10-3; clone_size: .; j_call: TRBJ1-1; d_call: TRBD1; cdr3_nt: TGTGCCATCACGGGCATAGGGGGCCCGGGATTGAACACTGAAGCTTTCTTT; cdr3_aa: CAITGIGGPGLNTEAFF
v_call: TRBV6-2/TRBV6-3; clone_size: once; j_call: TRBJ1-1; d_call: .; cdr3_nt: TGTGCCAGCAGTTACTCGACTCGGGACACGGCAAGTACTGAAGCTTTCTTT; cdr3_aa: CASSYSTRDTASTEAFF
v_call: TRBV5-6; clone_size: few; j_call: TRBJ1-5; d_call: TRBD1; cdr3_nt: TGTGCCAGCAGCTTGCGGAGACAGGGTCAGCCCCAGCATTTT; cdr3_aa: CASSLRRQGQPQHF
v_call: TRBV6-2/TRBV6-3; clone_size: once; j_call: TRBJ2-1; d_call: .; cdr3_nt: TGTGCCAGCAACCCCTCCGGTCAAGATCACAATGAGCAGTTCTTC; cdr3_aa: CASNPSGQDHNEQFF
v_call: TRBV7-9; clone_size: many; j_call: TRBJ1-4; d_call: .; cdr3_nt: TGTGCCAGCAGCGTTCCGGGTAATGAAAAACTGTTTTTT; cdr3_aa: CASSVPGNEKLFF
v_call: TRBV5-1; clone_size: .; j_call: TRBJ1-1; d_call: .; cdr3_nt: TGCGCCAGTCAGGCCCCCCCTGGCACTGAAGCTTTCTTT; cdr3_aa: CASQAPPGTEAFF
v_call: TRBV30; clone_size: .; j_call: TRBJ2-7; d_call: TRBD1; cdr3_nt: TGTGCCTGGCGATACGCGACAGGGAGAGAGTACTTC; cdr3_aa: CAWRYATGREYF
v_call: TRBV5-1; clone_size: .; j_call: TRBJ2-7; d_call: TRBD2; cdr3_nt: TGCGCCAGCACCTTCGGGACTACCTACGAGCAGTACTTC; cdr3_aa: CASTFGTTYEQYF